This T cell receptor (beta chain) was found in a study of patients and donors after allogeneic stem cell transplantation. In this sample, this clonotype turned up a few times. TCRdb reanalysed the RT-PCR reads using MiXCR and keeps one entry per CDR3 protein. The sample yields about a million distinct CDR3 sequences, approximately 18% seen once. This CDR3 has 13 residues. Germline assignment: CDR1 SGHRS and CDR2 YFSETQ. V shed 4 bases and J shed 9 bases, with 14 bases lying between them. The rearrangement joins TRBV5-1 to TRBJ2-4, with D tentatively TRBD1 (6 bases). The TCR originated in a human donor who was either an allogeneic HSCT recipient or a stem cell or donor lymphocyte infusion donor (not recorded which). It is not recorded whose cells these are; they may come from a transplant donor. Sequencing was done on a sample of blood, either unsorted or a sorted T cell fraction (not recorded which). CDR3 sequence reads: CASSTDRQGIQYF. CDR3 coding DNA: TGCGCCAGCAGCACCGACAGGCAAGGCATTCAGTACTTC.